This record concerns one TCR beta chain sequence. What it recognizes is unknown. TCR beta libraries were prepared from cDNA with unique molecular identifiers. From the PCR reads, TCRdb called clonotypes with MiXCR, one entry per CDR3 protein. This sample has under 200,000 distinct CDR3 sequences, with roughly 34% found just once. This specimen comes from a study of post-analysis software for immune sequencing data. In the study overall: Courses of disease covered relapsing-remitting, secondary progressive and progressive-relapsing multiple sclerosis.

Study-wide points: About 5 TRBV segments appeared more often in patients than in controls, and TRBV5-6, TRBV5-1 and TRBV20-1 were among these. Strong co-clustering by F measure was seen for same-batch samples. Patients with multiple sclerosis recorded significantly lower normalized Chao1 diversity than controls, the study found.

The CDR3 covers 13 residues. Germline V gives CDR1 SQVTM, CDR2 ANQGSEA. This chain connects TRBV29-1 to TRBJ1-2, with 7 bases aligning to TRBD1. The sequence was collected from a girl aged 5-17 years with multiple sclerosis. The input for sequencing was blood, taken after autologous hematopoietic stem cell transplantation. CDR3 sequence: CNAPTGNNYGYTF. The CDR3 DNA follows: TGCAACGCGCCGACAGGGAATAACTATGGCTACACCTTC.